This entry concerns a single TCR beta chain. Which antigen it targets is not known. Qualities for individual bases were not recorded, and no much larger clone is one base off. The entry originates in a study of shared clonotypes between healthy human individuals (dated by TCRdb to 2020 to 2021). Study-wide context: The cohort included a few men and a couple of women between 18 and 49 years of age. The study deeply sequenced blood TCR repertoires of about 5 healthy adults to estimate repertoire size and the extent of clonotype sharing between individuals. Per donor, leukapheresis produced somewhere between about 0.94 and 9.5 billion PBMCs. For each donor, CD4 naive and CD4 memory were each run on three plates, CD8 naive on two plates, and CD8 memory on one plate. Different laboratories and diverse techniques were used to prepare libraries and sequence TCR repertoires, to increase sequencing depth and limit assay-specific biases.

Healthy HIV-negative adults with no recently reported acute infections or vaccinations were included as donors. Every donor was a Caucasian adult residing in Nashville, Tennessee, USA. CD4+ T cells were enriched by magnetic negative selection; naive cells were then positively selected on CD45RA, and the negative fraction formed the memory subset. After blood collection by leukapheresis, PBMCs were isolated using Ficoll-Histopaque density gradient centrifugation and then cryopreserved in the vapor phase of liquid nitrogen. Purity and quantity of every magnetically sorted T cell population were checked by analytical flow cytometry. Each sorted fraction had its genomic DNA isolated and then quantified by UV absorbance on a Nanodrop 2000c. From a lookup of the germline V gene, CDR1 and CDR2 are KGHSH and LQKENI. Including the terminal cysteine and phenylalanine, the CDR3 comprises 15 residues. The sequence is cut down to CDR3 DNA, 45 bases in frame from base 1. V loses 3 bases of germline sequence and J loses 5 bases, and the interval between the two ends is 16 bases.

General findings and caveats noted by the study authors: Because the study included only a small number of donors, the genetic and exposure-history diversity represented was limited. Compared with non-shared clonotypes, the clonotypes found in all four sorted-subset donors had higher generation probabilities. Pairwise subsampling indicated that sequencing depth was expected to affect the degree of clonotype sharing among donors. Sampling was restricted to blood, and TCR repertoires in tissues likely differ from the TCR repertoires found in blood. Rarefaction of sorted-subset datasets indicated incomplete sequencing despite the large sequencing depth. When several donors were compared, the shared fraction of clonotypes was around 5% for naive CD4, approximately 3.3% for naive CD8, more than 2% for memory CD4, and 0.35% to 0.5% for memory CD8. Estimated clonotype richness was generally larger for naive than for memory subsets.

Using the deep immunoSEQ assay, TCR CDR3 regions were amplified from genomic DNA by multiplex PCR. Extracted genomic DNA from each cell subset was distributed evenly across all wells of several immunoSEQ 96-well plates, and each plate was treated as a replicate. For sorted subsets, roughly 200 ng of genomic DNA, equivalent to 25,000 to 30,000 T cell genomes, went into each replicate PCR. Purified libraries were quantified with a Qubit 3.0 fluorometer, sized on a Bioanalyzer 2100, and re-quantified with the KAPA Library Quantification kit. Each immunoSEQ 96-well plate was sequenced on its own single-read 150-cycle Illumina NextSeq 550 flow cell. The authors' analysis ran thus. Because only junctional sequences without quality scores were contained in the immunoSEQ output, filtering matching that applied to full-length reads could not be performed. To assign V/J genes and CDR3, sequences were annotated against IMGT germline references using PyIR, a Python wrapper for IgBLAST v1.9. Reads were removed for weak V/J assignments (E-value above 1e-6), missing CDR3, stop codons, out-of-frame junctions, or ambiguous translated residues. A V3J clonotype was defined by an identical inferred V gene, J gene, and CDR3 amino acid sequence. To compute the percentage overlap between repertoires, the number of shared unique clonotypes was divided by the size of the smaller repertoire. Three approaches were used to assess repertoire richness: RTK rarefaction, the Chao1 estimator, and Recon v2.1 estimates of unobserved clonotypes. Generation probabilities for all TCRbeta clonotypes obtained by the gDNA method from several donors were computed using OLGA. Sourced from immuneACCESS, this table was stored by TCRdb with only in-frame sequences that have V and J called. A share of the clones is absent; for the studies checked, an unresolved V gene accounts for under half, and the remainder has no known explanation. That table supplies the V and J calls and clone size; D and trimming were determined from the DNA. Present in this sample are under 1,900,000 clones, approximately 98.5% of which were seen just once. The ten largest clones take up approximately 0.38% of the sample.

The rearrangement joined TRBV18 to TRBJ2-5; matching of 5 bases hints at TRBD2 as the D gene. The sample was naive CD4+ T cells sorted from blood. The cell subset or site label for this specimen denotes: CD45RA+ positively selected. This sequence originates from a man aged 25-45 years in good health. Read as DNA, the sequence is TGTGCCAGCTCACCCGGTTTTACGAGGGAGGAGACCCAGTACTTC. It translates to CASSPGFTREETQYF.